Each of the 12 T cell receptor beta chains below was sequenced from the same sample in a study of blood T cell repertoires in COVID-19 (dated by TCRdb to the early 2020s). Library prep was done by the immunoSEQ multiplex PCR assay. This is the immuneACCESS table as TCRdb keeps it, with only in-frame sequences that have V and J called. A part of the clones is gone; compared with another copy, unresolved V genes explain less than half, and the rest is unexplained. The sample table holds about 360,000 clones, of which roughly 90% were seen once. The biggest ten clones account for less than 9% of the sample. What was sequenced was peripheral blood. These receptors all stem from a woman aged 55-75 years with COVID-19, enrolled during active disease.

The DNA for the CDR3 is TGTGCCAGCAGCTTAGGGGTCAGGGGATACGAGCAGTACTTC. Its protein is CASSLGVRGYEQYF. The chain uses TRBV7-8 and TRBJ2-7; D might be TRBD1 (6 bases). The germline V gene has CDR1 SGHVS and CDR2 FQNEAQ. The CDR3 is made up of 14 amino acids. V was trimmed by 1 base and J by 4 bases, leaving 11 bases between them.

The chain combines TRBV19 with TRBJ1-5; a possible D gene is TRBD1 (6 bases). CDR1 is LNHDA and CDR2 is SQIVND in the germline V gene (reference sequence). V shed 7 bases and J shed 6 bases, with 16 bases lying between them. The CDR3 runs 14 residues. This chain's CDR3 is CASKVQGGPQPQHF. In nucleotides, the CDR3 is TGTGCCAGTAAGGTACAGGGTGGCCCTCAGCCCCAGCATTTT.

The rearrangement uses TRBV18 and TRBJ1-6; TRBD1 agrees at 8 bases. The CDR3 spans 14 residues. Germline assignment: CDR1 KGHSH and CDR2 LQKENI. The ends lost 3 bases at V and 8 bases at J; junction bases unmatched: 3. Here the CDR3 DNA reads TGTGCCAGCTCACCGACAGGGGTGGATTCACCCCTCCACTTT. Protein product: CASSPTGVDSPLHF.

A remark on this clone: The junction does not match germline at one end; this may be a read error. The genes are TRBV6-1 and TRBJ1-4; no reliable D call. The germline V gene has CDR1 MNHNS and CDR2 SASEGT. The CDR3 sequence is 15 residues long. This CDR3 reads CASSDPAPTSEKLFF. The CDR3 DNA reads TGTGCCAGCAGTGACCCGGCCCCGACTAGTGAAAAACTGTTTTTT.

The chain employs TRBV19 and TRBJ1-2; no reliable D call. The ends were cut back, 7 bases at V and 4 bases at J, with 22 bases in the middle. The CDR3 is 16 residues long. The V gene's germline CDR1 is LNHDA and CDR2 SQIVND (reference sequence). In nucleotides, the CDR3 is TGTGCCAGTAAGGCCCGGGTCAGTATGAATTCCTATGGCTACACCTTC. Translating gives CASKARVSMNSYGYTF.

The CDR3 spells CASSQDAGQGTYGYTF. CDR3 nucleotide sequence: TGTGCCAGCAGCCAAGATGCGGGACAGGGGACCTATGGCTACACCTTC. The rearrangement joins TRBV3-1 (or the pseudogene TRBV3-2) to TRBJ1-2; 10 nucleotides match TRBD1. The CDR3 consists of 16 residues. The germline gives CDR1 LGHDT, CDR2 YNNKEL (reference sequence). Trimming took 0 bases from V and 4 from J; bases not matched to a gene: 5.

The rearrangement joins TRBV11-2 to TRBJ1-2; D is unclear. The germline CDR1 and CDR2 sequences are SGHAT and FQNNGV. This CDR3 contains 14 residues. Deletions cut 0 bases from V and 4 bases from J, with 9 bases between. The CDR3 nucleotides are TGTGCCAGCAGCTTAGACGTGGAGGTCTATGGCTACACCTTC. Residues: CASSLDVEVYGYTF.

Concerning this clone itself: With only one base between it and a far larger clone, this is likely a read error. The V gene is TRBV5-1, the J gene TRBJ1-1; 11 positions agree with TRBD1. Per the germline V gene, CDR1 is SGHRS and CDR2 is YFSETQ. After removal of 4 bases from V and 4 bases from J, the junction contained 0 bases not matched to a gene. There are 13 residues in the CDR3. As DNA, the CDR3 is TGCGCCAGCAGCGGGACAGGGGGCACTGAAGCTTTCTTT. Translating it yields CASSGTGGTEAFF.

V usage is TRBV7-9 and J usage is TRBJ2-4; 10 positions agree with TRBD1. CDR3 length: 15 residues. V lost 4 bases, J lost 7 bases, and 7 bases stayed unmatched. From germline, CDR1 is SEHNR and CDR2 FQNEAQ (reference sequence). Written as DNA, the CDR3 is TGTGCCAGCAGCTCACGACAGGGGGCCGTGAACATTCAGTACTTC. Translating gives CASSSRQGAVNIQYF.

The CDR3 nucleotides read TGTGCCAGCAGCTTAGGTCGGGGGGGCCTCTACGAGCAGTACTTC. Encoded protein: CASSLGRGGLYEQYF. The V gene is TRBV11-2, the J gene TRBJ2-7, with 8 bases fitting TRBD2. The CDR3 runs 15 residues. V shed 1 base and J 3 bases; nucleotides not matched to a gene: 5. The germline V gene has CDR1 SGHAT and CDR2 FQNNGV.

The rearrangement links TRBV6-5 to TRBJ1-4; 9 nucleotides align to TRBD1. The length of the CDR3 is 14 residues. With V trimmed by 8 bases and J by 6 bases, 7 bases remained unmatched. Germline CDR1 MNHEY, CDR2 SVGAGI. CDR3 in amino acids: CASLADRGDEKLFF. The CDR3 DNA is TGTGCCAGCTTAGCGGACAGGGGTGATGAAAAACTGTTTTTT.

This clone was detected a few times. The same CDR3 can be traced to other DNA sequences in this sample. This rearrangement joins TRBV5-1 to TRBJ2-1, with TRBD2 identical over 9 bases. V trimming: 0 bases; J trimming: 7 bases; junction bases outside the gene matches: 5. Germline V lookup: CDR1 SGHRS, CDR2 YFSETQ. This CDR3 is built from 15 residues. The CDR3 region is CASSLVLAGNNEQFF. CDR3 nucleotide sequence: TGCGCCAGCAGCTTGGTACTAGCGGGTAATAATGAGCAGTTCTTC.